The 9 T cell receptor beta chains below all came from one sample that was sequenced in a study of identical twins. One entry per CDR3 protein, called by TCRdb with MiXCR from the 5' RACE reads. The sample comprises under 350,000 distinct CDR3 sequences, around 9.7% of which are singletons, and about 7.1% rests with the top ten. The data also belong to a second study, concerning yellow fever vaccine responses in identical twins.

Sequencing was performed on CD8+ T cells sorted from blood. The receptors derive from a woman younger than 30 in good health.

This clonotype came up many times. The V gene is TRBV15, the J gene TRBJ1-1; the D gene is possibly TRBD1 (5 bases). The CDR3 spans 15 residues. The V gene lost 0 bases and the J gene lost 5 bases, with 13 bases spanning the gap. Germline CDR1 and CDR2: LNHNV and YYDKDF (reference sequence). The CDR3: CATSRDWGVRTEAFF. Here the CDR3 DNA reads TGTGCCACCAGCAGAGATTGGGGGGTAAGGACTGAAGCTTTCTTT.

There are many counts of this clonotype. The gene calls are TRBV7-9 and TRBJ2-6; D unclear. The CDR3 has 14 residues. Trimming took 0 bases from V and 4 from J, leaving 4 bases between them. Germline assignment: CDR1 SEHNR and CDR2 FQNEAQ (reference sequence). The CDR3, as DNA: TGTGCCAGCAGCTTAGCTTTCGGGGCCAACGTCCTGACTTTC. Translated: CASSLAFGANVLTF.

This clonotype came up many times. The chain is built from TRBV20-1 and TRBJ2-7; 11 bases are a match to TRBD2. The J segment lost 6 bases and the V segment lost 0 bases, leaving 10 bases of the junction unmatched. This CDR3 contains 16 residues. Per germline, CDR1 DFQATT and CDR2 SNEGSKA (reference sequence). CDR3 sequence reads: CSARDRATSGVSEQYF. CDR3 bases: TGCAGTGCTAGAGATCGGGCGACTAGCGGGGTCTCCGAGCAGTACTTC.

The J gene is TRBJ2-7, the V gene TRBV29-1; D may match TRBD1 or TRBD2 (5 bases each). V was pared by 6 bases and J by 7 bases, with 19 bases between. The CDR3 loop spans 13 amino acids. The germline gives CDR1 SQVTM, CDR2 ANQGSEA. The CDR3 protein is CSVAGTAMGEQYF. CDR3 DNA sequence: TGCAGCGTAGCCGGGACGGCGATGGGAGAGCAGTACTTC.

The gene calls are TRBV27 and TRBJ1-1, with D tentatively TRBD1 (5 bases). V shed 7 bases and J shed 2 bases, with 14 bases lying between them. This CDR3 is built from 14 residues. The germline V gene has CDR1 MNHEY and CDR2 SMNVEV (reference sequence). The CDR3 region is CASKVGASNTEAFF. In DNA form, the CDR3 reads TGTGCCAGCAAAGTTGGGGCGTCCAACACTGAAGCTTTCTTT.

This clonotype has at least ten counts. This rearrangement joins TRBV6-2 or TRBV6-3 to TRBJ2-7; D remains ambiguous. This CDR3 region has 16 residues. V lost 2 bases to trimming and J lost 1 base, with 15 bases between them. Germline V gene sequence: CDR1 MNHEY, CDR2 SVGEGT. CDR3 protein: CASSYGLPTRSYEQYF. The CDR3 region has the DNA TGTGCCAGCAGTTACGGGCTGCCGACAAGATCCTACGAGCAGTACTTC.

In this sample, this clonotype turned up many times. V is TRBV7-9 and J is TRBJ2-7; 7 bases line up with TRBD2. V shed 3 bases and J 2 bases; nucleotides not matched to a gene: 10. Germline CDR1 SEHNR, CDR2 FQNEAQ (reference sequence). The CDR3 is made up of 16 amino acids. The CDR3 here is CASSFSLQTSAYEQYF. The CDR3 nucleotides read TGTGCCAGCAGCTTTAGCCTTCAAACTAGCGCCTACGAGCAGTACTTC.

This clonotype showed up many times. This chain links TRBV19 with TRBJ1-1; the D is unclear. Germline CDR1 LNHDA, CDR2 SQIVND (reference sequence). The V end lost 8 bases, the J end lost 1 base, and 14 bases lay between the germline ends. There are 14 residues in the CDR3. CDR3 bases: TGTGCCAGTCACCGGCGGTGGGCGAACACTGAAGCTTTCTTT. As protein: CASHRRWANTEAFF.

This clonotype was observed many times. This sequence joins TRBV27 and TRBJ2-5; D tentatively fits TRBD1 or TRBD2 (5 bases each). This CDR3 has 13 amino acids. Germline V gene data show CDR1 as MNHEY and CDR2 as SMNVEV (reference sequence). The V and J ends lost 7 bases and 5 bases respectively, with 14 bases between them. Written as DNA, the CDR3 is TGTGCCAGCAAGGAGGCTTGGGGGGAGACCCAGTACTTC. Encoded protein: CASKEAWGETQYF.